This T cell receptor beta chain was retrieved from a study of read filtering for tumor transcriptome and immune sequencing. The overall study: Patients were approximately 18 male and about 15 female, mean age around 66 years, range roughly 45 to 85. TCR-mapped reads were about 4 to 11 million with IR-seq versus about 75 to 1,400 with RNA-seq. Whole-study findings and limits: Single-read clonotypes: around 81% of IR-seq clonotypes (around 3.5% of reads), more than 70% of RNA-seq clonotypes (roughly 49% of reads).

Molecular barcoded adaptors covering alpha/delta and beta/gamma chains were used on roughly 370 ng RNA. TCRdb processed the reads anew with MiXCR; each CDR3 protein has one entry. The table records tens of thousands of distinct CDR3 sequences, under 20% of them present only once. This clonotype is deemed medium-sized. Antigen specificity is unknown. Bone marrow was sampled from every patient at the time of active disease. The V and J ends lost 0 bases and 12 bases respectively, with 15 bases between them. This CDR3 has 13 residues. Germline V gene sequence: CDR1 SQVTM, CDR2 ANQGSEA. Sequenced input: a population of CD138-negative cells sorted from bone marrow. This chain uses TRBV29-1 with TRBJ2-1; D call uncertain. The source is a donor older than 35 with multiple myeloma. Written as DNA, the CDR3 is TGCAGCGTTGAAGATCTTTCCGTGGTTGGGCAGTTCTTC. Its protein product is CSVEDLSVVGQFF.